A single sample gave rise to the 9 T cell receptor beta chains below, sequenced in a study of cytotoxic CD8 clonotypes in ibrutinib-treated CLL. The assay was immunoSEQ multiplex PCR, and TCRdb's table has in-frame clones only and misses some. This table holds fewer than 400,000 clones, roughly 67% found once. The sequenced sample was PBMCs, obtained after 36 months of ibrutinib treatment. The receptors stem from a human donor with chronic lymphocytic leukemia.

This chain uses TRBV28 with TRBJ2-3; D not resolved. This CDR3 has 15 amino acids. CDR1 is MDHEN, CDR2 SYDVKM, per germline. Trimming removed 5 bases from V and 4 bases from J, with 16 bases in between. CDR3 region: CASSLTDGSADTQYF. The CDR3 nucleotides read TGTGCCAGCAGTCTGACCGATGGTTCCGCAGATACGCAGTATTTT.

The CDR3 region is CASSVEGTGTEQYF. The CDR3 DNA reads TGTGCCAGCAGCGTAGAGGGGACAGGGACCGAGCAGTACTTC. The rearrangement links TRBV9 to TRBJ2-7; 9 bases are a match to TRBD1. Germline CDR1 and CDR2: SGDLS and YYNGEE. The J segment lost 6 bases and the V segment lost 0 bases, leaving 4 bases of the junction unmatched. The CDR3 has 14 amino acids. Filled out from reference TRBV9 and TRBJ2-7, the complete variable domain reads DSGVTQTPKHLITATGQRVTLRCSPRSGDLSVYWYQQSLDQGLQFLIQYYNGEERAKGNILERFSAQQFPDLHSELNLSSLELGDSALYFCASSVEGTGTEQYFGPGTRLTVT.

This clone was recorded a few times. The chain joins TRBV5-1 to TRBJ1-1; TRBD1 agrees at 7 bases. V trimming: 3 bases; J trimming: 1 base; junction bases outside the gene matches: 3. This CDR3 spans 14 amino acids. Germline V gene lookup returns CDR1 SGHRS and CDR2 YFSETQ. DNA for the CDR3: TGCGCCAGCAGCTCGGACAGGCGGAACACTGAAGCTTTCTTT. Its translation is CASSSDRRNTEAFF.

CDR3 residues: CASSPPWRSDTQYF. CDR3 sequence (DNA): TGTGCCAGCTCACCACCGTGGCGCAGTGATACGCAGTATTTT. The chain carries TRBV18 and TRBJ2-3; D ambiguous. From germline, CDR1 is KGHSH and CDR2 LQKENI. CDR3 length equals 14 residues. V lost 0 bases to trimming and J lost 6 bases, with 10 bases between them. The full variable domain, rest sourced from reference TRBV18 and TRBJ2-3, is NAGVMQNPRHLVRRRGQEARLRCSPMKGHSHVYWYRQLPEEGLKFMVYLQKENIIDESGMPKERFSAEFPKEGPSILRIQQVVRGDSAAYFCASSPPWRSDTQYFGPGTRLTVL.

The rearrangement joins TRBV29-1 to TRBJ1-2; D remains ambiguous. CDR3 length: 13 amino acids. V lost 3 bases, J lost 4 bases, and 12 bases lay in between. The germline CDR1 and CDR2 sequences are SQVTM and ANQGSEA. CDR3 sequence (DNA): TGCAGCGTTGACGCCCTCTTGGGCTATGGCTACACCTTC. It encodes CSVDALLGYGYTF. The variable domain in full, completed from reference TRBV29-1 and TRBJ1-2, reads SAVISQKPSRDICQRGTSLTIQCQVDSQVTMMFWYRQQPGQSLTLIATANQGSEATYESGFVIDKFPISRPNLTFSTLTVSNMSPEDSSIYLCSVDALLGYGYTFGSGTRLTVV.

This clone showed up just a few times. This CDR3 reads CASSPRRVPFYEQYF. CDR3 nucleotide sequence: TGTGCCAGCAGCCCCCGCCGGGTGCCATTTTACGAGCAGTACTTC. The gene calls are TRBV9 and TRBJ2-7; D unclear. The CDR3 has 15 amino acids. The germline gives CDR1 SGDLS, CDR2 YYNGEE. The V gene lost 4 bases and the J gene lost 4 bases, with 18 bases spanning the gap.

In this sample, this clone turned up a few times. The chain links TRBV9 to TRBJ1-6; D is perhaps TRBD1 (5 bases). V was cut by 2 bases and J by 3 bases, with 9 bases left in between. The CDR3 spans 15 residues. CDR1 and CDR2 from the germline V gene are SGDLS and YYNGEE. CDR3: CASSVGGVYNSPLHF. The CDR3 DNA is TGTGCCAGCAGCGTGGGGGGAGTCTATAATTCACCCCTCCACTTT.

Only one count was recorded for this clone. The rearrangement links TRBV9 to TRBJ2-1; the match to TRBD2 covers 7 bases. The CDR3 has 15 residues. Germline trimming cut 3 bases from V and 4 bases from J; bases unmatched to any gene: 7. Germline CDR1 SGDLS, CDR2 YYNGEE. The CDR3 region has the DNA TGTGCCAGCAGCGGGGCGGGAGAAGCATACAATGAGCAGTTCTTC. It translates to CASSGAGEAYNEQFF. Combining the CDR3 with reference TRBV9 and TRBJ2-1 gives the whole variable domain DSGVTQTPKHLITATGQRVTLRCSPRSGDLSVYWYQQSLDQGLQFLIQYYNGEERAKGNILERFSAQQFPDLHSELNLSSLELGDSALYFCASSGAGEAYNEQFFGPGTRLTVL.

The rearrangement links TRBV7-2 to TRBJ2-7; 10 bases map to TRBD2. Germline V CDR1 and CDR2: SGHTA, FQGNSA. V gave up 0 bases and J gave up 2 bases; unmatched junction bases: 4. This CDR3 comprises 16 residues. The CDR3 nucleotides read TGTGCCAGCAGCTTAGCGGGTACTAGCGGGACCTACGAGCAGTACTTC. It translates to CASSLAGTSGTYEQYF. The variable domain in full, with the rest retrieved from reference TRBV7-2 and TRBJ2-7, is GAGVSQSPSNKVTEKGKDVELRCDPISGHTALYWYRQSLGQGLEFLIYFQGNSAPDKSGLPSDRFSAERTGGSVSTLTIQRTQQEDSAVYLCASSLAGTSGTYEQYFGPGTRLTVT.